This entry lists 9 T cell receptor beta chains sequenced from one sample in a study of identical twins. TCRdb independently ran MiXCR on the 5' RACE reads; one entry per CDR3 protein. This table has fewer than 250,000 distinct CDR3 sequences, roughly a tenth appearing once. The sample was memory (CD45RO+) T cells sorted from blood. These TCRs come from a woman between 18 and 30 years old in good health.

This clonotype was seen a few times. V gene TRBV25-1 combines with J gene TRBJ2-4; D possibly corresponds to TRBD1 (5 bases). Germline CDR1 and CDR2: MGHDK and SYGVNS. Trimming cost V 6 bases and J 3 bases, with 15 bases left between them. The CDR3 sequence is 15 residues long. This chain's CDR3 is CASRDTVDSKNIQYF. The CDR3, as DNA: TGTGCCAGCAGGGACACCGTCGACAGCAAAAACATTCAGTACTTC.

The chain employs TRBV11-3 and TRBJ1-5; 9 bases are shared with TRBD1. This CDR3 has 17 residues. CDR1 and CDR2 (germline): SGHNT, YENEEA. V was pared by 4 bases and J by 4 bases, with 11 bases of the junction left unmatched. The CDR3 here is CASSSLFDRGMNQPQHF. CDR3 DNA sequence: TGTGCCAGCAGCTCCCTATTCGACAGGGGGATGAATCAGCCCCAGCATTTT.

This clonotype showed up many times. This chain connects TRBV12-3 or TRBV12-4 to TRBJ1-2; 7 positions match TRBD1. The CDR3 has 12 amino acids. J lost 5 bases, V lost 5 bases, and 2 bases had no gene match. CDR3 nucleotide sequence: TGTGCCAGCAGTGCGGGACAGTATGGCTACACCTTC. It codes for CASSAGQYGYTF.

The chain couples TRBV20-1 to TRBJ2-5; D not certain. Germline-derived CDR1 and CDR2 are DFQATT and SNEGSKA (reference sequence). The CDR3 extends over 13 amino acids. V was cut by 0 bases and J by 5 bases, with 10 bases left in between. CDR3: CSAREANEETQYF. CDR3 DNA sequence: TGCAGTGCTAGAGAGGCAAACGAGGAGACCCAGTACTTC.

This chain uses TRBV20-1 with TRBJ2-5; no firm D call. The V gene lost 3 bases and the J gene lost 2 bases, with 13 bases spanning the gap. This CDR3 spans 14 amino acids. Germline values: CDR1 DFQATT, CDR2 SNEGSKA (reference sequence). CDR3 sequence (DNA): TGCAGTGCTAGGACGTACACAACACAAGAGACCCAGTACTTC. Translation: CSARTYTTQETQYF.

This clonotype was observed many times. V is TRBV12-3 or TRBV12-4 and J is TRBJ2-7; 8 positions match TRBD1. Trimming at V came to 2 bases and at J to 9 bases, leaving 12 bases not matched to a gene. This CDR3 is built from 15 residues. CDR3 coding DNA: TGTGCCAGCAGTTTAACTGAGACAGGGGAAACAGCGCAGTACTTC. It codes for CASSLTETGETAQYF.

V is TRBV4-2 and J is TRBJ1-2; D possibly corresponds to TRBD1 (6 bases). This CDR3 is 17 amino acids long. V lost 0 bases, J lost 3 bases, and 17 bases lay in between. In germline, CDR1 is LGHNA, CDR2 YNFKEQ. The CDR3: CASSQDLGGANYYGYTF. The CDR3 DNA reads TGTGCCAGCAGCCAAGATCTTGGGGGGGCGAATTACTATGGCTACACCTTC.

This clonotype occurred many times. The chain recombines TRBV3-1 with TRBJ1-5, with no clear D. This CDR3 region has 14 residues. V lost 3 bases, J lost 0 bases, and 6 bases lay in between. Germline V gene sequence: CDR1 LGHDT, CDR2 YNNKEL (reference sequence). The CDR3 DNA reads TGTGCCAGCAGCCAGGGCTATAGCAATCAGCCCCAGCATTTT. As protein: CASSQGYSNQPQHF.

Here the CDR3 DNA reads TGTGCCAGCAGCTTGAATGGCGTCGGCACAGATACGCAGTATTTT. It is translated as CASSLNGVGTDTQYF. V and J are TRBV11-2 and TRBJ2-3; D gene uncertain. V shed 3 bases and J shed 1 base, with 11 bases lying between them. The CDR3 covers 15 residues. The germline V gene encodes CDR1 SGHAT and CDR2 FQNNGV.